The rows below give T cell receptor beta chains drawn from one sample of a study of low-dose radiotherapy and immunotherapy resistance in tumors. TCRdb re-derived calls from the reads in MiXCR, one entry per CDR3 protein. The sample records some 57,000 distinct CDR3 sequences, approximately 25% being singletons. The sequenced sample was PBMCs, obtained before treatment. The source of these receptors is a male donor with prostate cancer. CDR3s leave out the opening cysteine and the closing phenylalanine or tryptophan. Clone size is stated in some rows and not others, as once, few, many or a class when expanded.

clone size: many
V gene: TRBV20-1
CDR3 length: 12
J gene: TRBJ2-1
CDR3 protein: SASAGVSYNEQF

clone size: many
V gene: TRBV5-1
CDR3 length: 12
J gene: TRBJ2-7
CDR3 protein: ASSPPGQAYEQY

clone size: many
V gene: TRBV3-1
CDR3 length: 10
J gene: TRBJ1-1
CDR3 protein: ASSQGAPEAF

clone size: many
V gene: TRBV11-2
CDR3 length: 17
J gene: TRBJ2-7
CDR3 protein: ASSHTRGGRQSGSYEQY

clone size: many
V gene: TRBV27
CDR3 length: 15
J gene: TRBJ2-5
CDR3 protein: ASSNLRLAGSQETQY

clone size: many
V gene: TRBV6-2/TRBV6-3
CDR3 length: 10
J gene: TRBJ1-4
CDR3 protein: ASSAPIEKLF

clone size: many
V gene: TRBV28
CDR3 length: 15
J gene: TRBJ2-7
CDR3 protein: ASSLAWGQGDQYEQY

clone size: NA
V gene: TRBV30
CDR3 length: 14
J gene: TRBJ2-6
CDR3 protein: AGSQGGGSGANVLT

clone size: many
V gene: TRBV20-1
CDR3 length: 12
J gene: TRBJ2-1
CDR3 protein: SARPQGAYNEQF

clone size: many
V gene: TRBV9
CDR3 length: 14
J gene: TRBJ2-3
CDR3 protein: ASSADRALRTDTQY

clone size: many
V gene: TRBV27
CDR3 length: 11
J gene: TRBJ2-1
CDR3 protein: ASSLYSYNEQF

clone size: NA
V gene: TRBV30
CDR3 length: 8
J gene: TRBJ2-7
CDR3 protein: AWGGYEQY

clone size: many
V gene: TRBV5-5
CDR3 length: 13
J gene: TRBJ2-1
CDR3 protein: ASSSASGPYNEQF

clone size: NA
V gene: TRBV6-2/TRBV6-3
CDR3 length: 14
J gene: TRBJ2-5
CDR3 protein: ASSYSGGSFSETQY

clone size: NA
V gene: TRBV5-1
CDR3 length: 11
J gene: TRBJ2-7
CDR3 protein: ASSLDFGDEQY

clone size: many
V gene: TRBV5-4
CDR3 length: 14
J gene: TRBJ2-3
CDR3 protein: ASSLWDSGSADTQY

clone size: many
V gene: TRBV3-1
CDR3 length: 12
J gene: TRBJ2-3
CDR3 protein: ASRPPGWTDTQY

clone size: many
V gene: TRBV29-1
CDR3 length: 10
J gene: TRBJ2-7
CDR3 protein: SVQGDSYEQY

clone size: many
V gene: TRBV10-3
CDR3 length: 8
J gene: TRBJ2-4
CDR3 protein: AIGDRERY

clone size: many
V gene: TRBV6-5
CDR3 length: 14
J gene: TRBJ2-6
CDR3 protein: ASSTPSNSGANVLT

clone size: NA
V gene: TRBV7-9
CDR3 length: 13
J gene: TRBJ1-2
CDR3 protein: ASSRDSGLNYGYT

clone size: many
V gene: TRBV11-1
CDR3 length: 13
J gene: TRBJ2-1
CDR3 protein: ASSFEAGVIREQF

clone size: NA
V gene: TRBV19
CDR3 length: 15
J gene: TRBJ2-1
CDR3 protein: ASSLGLAGGPSTEQF

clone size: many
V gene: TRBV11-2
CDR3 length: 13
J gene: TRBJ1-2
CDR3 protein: ASSQTRQGAGGYT

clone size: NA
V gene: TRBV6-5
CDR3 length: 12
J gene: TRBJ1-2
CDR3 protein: ASRKTGTAHGYT

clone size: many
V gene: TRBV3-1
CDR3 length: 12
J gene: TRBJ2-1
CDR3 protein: ASTPGQGAREQF